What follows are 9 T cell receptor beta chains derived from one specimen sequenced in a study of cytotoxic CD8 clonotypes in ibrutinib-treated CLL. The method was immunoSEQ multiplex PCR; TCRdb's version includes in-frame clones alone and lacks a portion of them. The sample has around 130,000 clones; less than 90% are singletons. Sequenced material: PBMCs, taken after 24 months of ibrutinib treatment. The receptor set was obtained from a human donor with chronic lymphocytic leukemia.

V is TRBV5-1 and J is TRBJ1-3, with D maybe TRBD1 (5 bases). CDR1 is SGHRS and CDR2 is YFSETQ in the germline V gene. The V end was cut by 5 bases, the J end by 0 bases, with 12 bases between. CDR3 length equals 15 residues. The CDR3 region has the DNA TGCGCCAGCAGGTGGGACGTGACCTCTGGAAACACCATATATTTT. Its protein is CASRWDVTSGNTIYF.

CDR3: CASSDTFSRGPGYTF. CDR3 in DNA: TGTGCCAGCAGTGATACCTTCTCCAGGGGGCCAGGCTACACCTTC. The chain is built from TRBV25-1 and TRBJ1-2, with 8 bases lining up with TRBD1. This CDR3 has 15 amino acids. Germline trimming cut 3 bases from V and 8 bases from J; bases unmatched to any gene: 11. Per germline, CDR1 MGHDK and CDR2 SYGVNS.

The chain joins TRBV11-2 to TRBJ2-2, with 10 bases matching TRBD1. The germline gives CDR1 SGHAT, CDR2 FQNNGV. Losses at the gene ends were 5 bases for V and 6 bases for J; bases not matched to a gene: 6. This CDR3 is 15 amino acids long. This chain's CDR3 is CASSPLGQGSGELFF. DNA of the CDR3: TGTGCCAGCAGCCCCCTGGGACAGGGGTCCGGGGAGCTGTTTTTT.

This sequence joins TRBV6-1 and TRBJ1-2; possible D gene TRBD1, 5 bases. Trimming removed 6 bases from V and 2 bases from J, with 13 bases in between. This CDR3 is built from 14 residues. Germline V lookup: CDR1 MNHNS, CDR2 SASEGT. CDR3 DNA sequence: TGTGCCAGCAGAGGGTTTCGGGGGAACTATGGCTACACCTTC. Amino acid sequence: CASRGFRGNYGYTF.

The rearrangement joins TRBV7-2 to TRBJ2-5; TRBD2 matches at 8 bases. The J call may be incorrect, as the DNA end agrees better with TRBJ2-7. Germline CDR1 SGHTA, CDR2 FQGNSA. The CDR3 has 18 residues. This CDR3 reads CASSLSVTSVRSSYEQYF. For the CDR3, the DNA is TGTGCCAGCAGCTTATCCGTGACTAGCGTTCGGAGCTCCTACGAGCAGTACTTC.

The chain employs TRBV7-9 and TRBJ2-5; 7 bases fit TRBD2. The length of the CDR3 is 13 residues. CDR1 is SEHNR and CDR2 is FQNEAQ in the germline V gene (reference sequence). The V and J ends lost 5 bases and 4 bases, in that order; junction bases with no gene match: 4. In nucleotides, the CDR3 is TGTGCCAGCAGCACCGGGACTACAGAGACCCAGTACTTC. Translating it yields CASSTGTTETQYF. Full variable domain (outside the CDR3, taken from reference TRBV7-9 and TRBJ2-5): DTGVSQNPRHKITKRGQNVTFRCDPISEHNRLYWYRQTLGQGPEFLTYFQNEAQLEKSRLLSDRFSAERPKGSFSTLEIQRTEQGDSAMYLCASSTGTTETQYFGPGTRLLVL.

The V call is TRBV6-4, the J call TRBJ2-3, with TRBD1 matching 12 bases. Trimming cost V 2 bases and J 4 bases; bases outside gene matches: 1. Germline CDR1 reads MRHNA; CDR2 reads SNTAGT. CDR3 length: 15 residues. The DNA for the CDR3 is TGTGCCAGCAGTGACGGGACAGGGGGCGCAGATACGCAGTATTTT. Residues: CASSDGTGGADTQYF.

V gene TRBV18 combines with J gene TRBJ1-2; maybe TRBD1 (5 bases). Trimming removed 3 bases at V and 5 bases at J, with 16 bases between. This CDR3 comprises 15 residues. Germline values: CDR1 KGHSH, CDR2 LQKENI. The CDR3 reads CASSPVRQNPYGYTF. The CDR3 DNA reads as TGTGCCAGCTCACCGGTAAGACAGAACCCATATGGCTACACCTTC.

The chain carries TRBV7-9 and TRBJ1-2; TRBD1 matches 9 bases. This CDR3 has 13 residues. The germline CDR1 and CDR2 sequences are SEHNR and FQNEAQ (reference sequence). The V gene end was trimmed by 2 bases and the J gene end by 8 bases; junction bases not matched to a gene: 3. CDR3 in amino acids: CASSLPGQGGYTF. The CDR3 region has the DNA TGTGCCAGCAGCTTACCGGGACAGGGAGGCTACACCTTC.